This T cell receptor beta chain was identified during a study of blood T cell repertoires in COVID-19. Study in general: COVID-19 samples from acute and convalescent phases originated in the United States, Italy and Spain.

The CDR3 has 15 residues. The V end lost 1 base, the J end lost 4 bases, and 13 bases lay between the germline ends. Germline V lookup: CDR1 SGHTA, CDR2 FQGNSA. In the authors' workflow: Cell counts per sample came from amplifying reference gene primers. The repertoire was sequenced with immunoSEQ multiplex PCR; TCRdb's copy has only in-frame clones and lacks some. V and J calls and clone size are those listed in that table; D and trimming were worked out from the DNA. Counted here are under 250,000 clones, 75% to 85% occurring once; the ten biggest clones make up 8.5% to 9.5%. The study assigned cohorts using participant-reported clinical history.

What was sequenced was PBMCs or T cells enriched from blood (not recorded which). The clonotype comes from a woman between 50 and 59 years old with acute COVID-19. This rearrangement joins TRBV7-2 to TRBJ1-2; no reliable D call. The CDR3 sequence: CASSLGSTPPYGYTF. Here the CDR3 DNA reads TGTGCCAGCAGCTTAGGCAGTACACCTCCCTATGGCTACACCTTC.